This TCR beta chain originates from a study of blood T cell repertoires in COVID-19. Whole-study context: T cells, B-cell-depleted T cells, or PBMCs supplied cDNA or gDNA.

V lost 2 bases to trimming and J lost 1 base, with 12 bases between them. Germline V gives CDR1 GTSNPN, CDR2 SVGIG (reference sequence). This CDR3 region has 14 residues. Authors' processing steps: The assay estimated nucleated cells by amplifying reference gene primers. Produced via immunoSEQ multiplex PCR; TCRdb's table is partial and in-frame only. From that table come the V and J calls and clone size; the DNA was used to work out D and trimming. This sample has 95,000 to 100,000 clones, with approximately 92% found just once. Sequencing was performed on peripheral blood. V and J are TRBV30 and TRBJ2-7, with D possibly being TRBD1 (5 bases). This receptor was obtained from a man between 50 and 59 years old with active COVID-19. CDR3 sequence (DNA): TGTGCCTGGAGTCCAGGGTTACAATCCTACGAGCAGTACTTC. Translated: CAWSPGLQSYEQYF. The whole variable domain, remainder taken from reference TRBV30 and TRBJ2-7, is SQTIHQWPATLVQPVGSPLSLECTVEGTSNPNLYWYRQAAGRGLQLLFYSVGIGQISSEVPQNLSASRPQDRQFILSSKKLLLSDSGFYLCAWSPGLQSYEQYFGPGTRLTVT.